This T cell receptor (beta chain) emerged from a study of T cell repertoires in cytomegalovirus infection. TCRdb itself ran the reads through MiXCR, one entry per CDR3 protein. This sample carries around 290,000 distinct CDR3 sequences, roughly a quarter of them seen once, and the ten largest clones take approximately 15%. A note on this clonotype: A read error may explain this, as a much larger clone is one base away.

The specimen was PBMCs. This sequence was found in a human donor in good health (CMV status not recorded). Some clones in this sample may be carry-over from other donors' samples.

The DNA for the CDR3 is TGTGCCAGCAGTTTAGGCCAGAGGTTGCCTGAAGCTTTCTTT. This translates into CASSLGQRLPEAFF. The genes are TRBV28 and TRBJ1-1; unclear D gene. CDR1 and CDR2 from the germline V gene are MDHEN and SYDVKM. The ends were cut back, 2 bases at V and 6 bases at J, with 13 bases in the middle. CDR3 length equals 14 residues. Combining the CDR3 with reference TRBV28 and TRBJ1-1 gives the whole variable domain DVKVTQSSRYLVKRTGEKVFLECVQDMDHENMFWYRQDPGLGLRLIYFSYDVKMKEKGDIPEGYSVSREKKERFSLILESASTNQTSMYLCASSLGQRLPEAFFGQGTRLTVV.